This passage covers 5 T cell receptor beta chains from one sample sequenced in a study of neoadjuvant anti-PD-1 for oral cavity cancer. This table comes from immunoSEQ multiplex PCR, and its TCRdb copy is limited to in-frame clones, with some not included. Of approximately 45,000 clones in the sample, 65% to 85% were seen once. Regarding time point: after neoadjuvant nivolumab, at surgical resection. The source was PBMCs, collected after nivolumab (anti-PD-1) treatment. All receptors derive from a person aged 35-79 years with oral cavity squamous cell carcinoma.

The genes are TRBV7-8 and TRBJ2-5, with 8 nucleotides matching TRBD1. The V segment lost 2 bases and the J segment 0 bases; nucleotides outside the gene matches: 8. CDR3 size: 17 residues. Germline CDR1 and CDR2: SGHVS and FQNEAQ. The DNA for the CDR3 is TGTGCCAGCAGCTTACGGACAGGGACAAAGTACCAAGAGACCCAGTACTTC. Protein: CASSLRTGTKYQETQYF.

This chain connects TRBV7-9 to TRBJ1-3; possible D gene TRBD1, 5 bases. The germline CDR1 and CDR2 sequences are SEHNR and FQNEAQ (reference sequence). The CDR3 runs 13 residues. Trimming pared 9 bases from V and 2 bases from J, leaving 11 bases between. CDR3 bases: TGTGCCAGTTCGACAGCCACTGGAAACACCATATATTTT. Translation: CASSTATGNTIYF.

The gene calls are TRBV6-1 and TRBJ1-5; possibly TRBD1 for D (6 bases). This CDR3 is built from 15 residues. The V end was cut by 1 base, the J end by 4 bases, with 11 bases between. CDR1 is MNHNS, CDR2 SASEGT, per germline. The CDR3, as DNA: TGTGCCAGCAGTGAAGAGAAGGGGGGTAATCAGCCCCAGCATTTT. The encoded protein is CASSEEKGGNQPQHF.

This clone appeared once. The genes are TRBV21-1 and TRBJ2-1; TRBD1 is taken as the D call from the table, unchecked against the DNA. TRBV21-1 is reported as a pseudogene. The CDR3 is made up of 15 amino acids. The CDR3 region is CASSKGPRGDNEQFF. CDR3 in DNA: TGTGCCAGCAGCAAGGGGCCTAGGGGCGACAATGAGCAGTTCTTC.

The V and J genes are TRBV5-1 and TRBJ1-5; D perhaps matches TRBD1 (6 bases). This CDR3 region has 21 residues. Germline loops: CDR1 SGHRS, CDR2 YFSETQ. Trimming took 1 base from V and 3 from J, leaving 29 bases between them. The CDR3 sequence: CASSLKLSGGQPSLSNQPQHF. The CDR3 DNA reads TGCGCCAGCAGCTTGAAGTTATCGGGAGGACAGCCCTCATTATCCAATCAGCCCCAGCATTTT.